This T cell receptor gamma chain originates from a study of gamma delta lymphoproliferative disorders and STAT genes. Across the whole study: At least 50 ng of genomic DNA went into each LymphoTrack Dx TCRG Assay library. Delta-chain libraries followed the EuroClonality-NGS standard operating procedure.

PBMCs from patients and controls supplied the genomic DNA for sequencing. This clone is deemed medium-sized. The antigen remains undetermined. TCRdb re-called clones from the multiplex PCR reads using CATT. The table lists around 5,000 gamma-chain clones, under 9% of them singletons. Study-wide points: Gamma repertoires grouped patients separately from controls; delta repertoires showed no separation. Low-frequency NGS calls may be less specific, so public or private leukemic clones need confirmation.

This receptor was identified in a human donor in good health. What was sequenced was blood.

The CDR3 spells CACWIRHHKKLF. For the CDR3, the DNA is TGTGCCTGCTGGATTAGGCACCATAAGAAACTCTTT. The genes are TRGV11 and TRGJ1 or TRGJ2. TCRdb leaves out the J gene; it was filled in here by matching the DNA to germline. TRGV11 is an ORF, and what it does is uncertain. This CDR3 is 12 amino acids long. J gave up 8 bases and V 0 bases, and 1 base lay outside the gene matches.